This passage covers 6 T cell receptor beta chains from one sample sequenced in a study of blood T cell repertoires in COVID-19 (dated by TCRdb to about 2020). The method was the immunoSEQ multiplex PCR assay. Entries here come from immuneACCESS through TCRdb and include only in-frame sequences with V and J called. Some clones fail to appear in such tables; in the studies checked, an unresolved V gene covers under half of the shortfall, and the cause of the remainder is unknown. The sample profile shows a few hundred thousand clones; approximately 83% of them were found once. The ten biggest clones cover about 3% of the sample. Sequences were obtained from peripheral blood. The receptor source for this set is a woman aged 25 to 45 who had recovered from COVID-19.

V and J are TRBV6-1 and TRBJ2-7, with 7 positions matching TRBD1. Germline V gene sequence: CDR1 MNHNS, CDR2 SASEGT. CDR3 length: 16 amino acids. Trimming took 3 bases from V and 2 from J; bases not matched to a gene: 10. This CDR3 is CASSEGWWDRPYEQYF. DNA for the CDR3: TGTGCCAGCAGTGAGGGGTGGTGGGACAGACCCTACGAGCAGTACTTC.

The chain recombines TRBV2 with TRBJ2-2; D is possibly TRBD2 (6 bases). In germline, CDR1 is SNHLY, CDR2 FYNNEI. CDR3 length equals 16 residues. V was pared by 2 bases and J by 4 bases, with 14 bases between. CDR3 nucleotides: TGTGCCAGCAGTGAATTCCCGGGAGACCCCACCGGGGAGCTGTTTTTT. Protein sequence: CASSEFPGDPTGELFF.

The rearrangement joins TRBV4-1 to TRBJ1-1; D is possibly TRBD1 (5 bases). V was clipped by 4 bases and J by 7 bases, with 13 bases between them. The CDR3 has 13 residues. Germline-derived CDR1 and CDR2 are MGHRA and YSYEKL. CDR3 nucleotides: TGCGCCAGCAGCCCCAAGTGGGGGGATGAAGCTTTCTTT. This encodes CASSPKWGDEAFF.

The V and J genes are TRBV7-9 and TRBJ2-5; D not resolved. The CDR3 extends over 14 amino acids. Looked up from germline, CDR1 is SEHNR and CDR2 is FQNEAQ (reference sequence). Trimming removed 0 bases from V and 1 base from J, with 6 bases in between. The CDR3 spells CASSLAQIQETQYF. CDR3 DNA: TGTGCCAGCAGCTTAGCACAGATCCAAGAGACCCAGTACTTC.

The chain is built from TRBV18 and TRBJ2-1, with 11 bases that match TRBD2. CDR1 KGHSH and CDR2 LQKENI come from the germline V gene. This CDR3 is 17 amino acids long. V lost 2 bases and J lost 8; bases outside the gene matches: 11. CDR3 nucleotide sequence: TGTGCCAGCTCACCAGAACTAGCGGGAGACGGGGGCGATGAGCAGTTCTTC. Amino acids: CASSPELAGDGGDEQFF.

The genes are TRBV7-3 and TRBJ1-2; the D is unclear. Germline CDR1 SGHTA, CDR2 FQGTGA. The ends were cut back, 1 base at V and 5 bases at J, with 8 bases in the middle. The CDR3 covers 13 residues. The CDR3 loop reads CASSLNPGYGYTF. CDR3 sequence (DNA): TGTGCCAGCAGCTTAAACCCGGGTTATGGCTACACCTTC.